One and the same sample provided the 23 T cell receptor beta chains below, sequenced in a study of T cells in Graves' hyperthyroidism and ophthalmopathy. From RNA transcripts, TCR beta CDR3 regions were amplified. Researchers ran a first-round RT-PCR on the TCR CDR3 using the HTBI primer set. Each CDR3 protein is one row after TCRdb ran MiXCR on the multiplex PCR reads. The sample lists 450,000 to 550,000 distinct CDR3 sequences, around 22% seen once, with 10% to 12% in the top ten. Material: blood. Every receptor here comes from a woman aged 25-40 years with Graves' ophthalmopathy.

This clonotype was observed a handful of times. The chain employs TRBV4-2 and TRBJ2-4; D is ambiguous. The CDR3 length is 15 residues. Germline CDR1 and CDR2: LGHNA and YNFKEQ. V was clipped by 1 base and J by 4 bases, with 11 bases between them. CDR3 sequence: CASSQVWTIKNIQYF. The CDR3 nucleotides are TGTGCCAGCAGCCAAGTATGGACGATAAAAAACATTCAGTACTTC.

This clonotype was seen a handful of times. The genes are TRBV3-1 and TRBJ2-3; D may be TRBD2 (5 bases). CDR1 is LGHDT, CDR2 YNNKEL, per germline (reference sequence). This CDR3 spans 13 amino acids. V shed 7 bases and J shed 3 bases, with 11 bases lying between them. This chain's CDR3 is CASKSGTTDTQYF. Here the CDR3 DNA reads TGTGCCAGCAAAAGCGGAACAACAGATACGCAGTATTTT.

This clonotype occurred once. The rearrangement joins TRBV4-3 to TRBJ1-5; D might be TRBD1 (5 bases). There are 18 residues in the CDR3. Trimming removed 0 bases from V and 0 bases from J, with 15 bases in between. Germline V gene lookup returns CDR1 LGHNA and CDR2 YSLEER. The CDR3 spells CASSQDISWGGSNQPQHF. CDR3 DNA sequence: TGCGCCAGCAGCCAAGATATATCTTGGGGCGGTAGCAATCAGCCCCAGCATTTT.

The chain couples TRBV6-2 or TRBV6-3 to TRBJ2-2; maybe TRBD1 (5 bases). The CDR3 length is 16 residues. V was shortened by 6 bases and J by 0 bases, with 14 bases between the two germline ends. From germline, CDR1 is MNHEY and CDR2 SVGEGT. Written as DNA, the CDR3 is TGTGCCAGCAGGGGCAGGGATTTCGCGAACACCGGGGAGCTGTTTTTT. Amino acid sequence: CASRGRDFANTGELFF.

This clonotype was seen many times. This chain uses TRBV9 with TRBJ2-7; 10 nucleotides line up with TRBD1. After removal of 3 bases from V and 2 bases from J, the junction contained 5 bases not matched to a gene. There are 15 residues in the CDR3. Germline CDR1 SGDLS, CDR2 YYNGEE. The CDR3: CASSAGQGVAYEQYF. DNA for the CDR3: TGTGCCAGCAGCGCCGGACAGGGGGTCGCCTACGAGCAGTACTTC.

This clonotype occurred a few times. This chain connects TRBV20-1 to TRBJ1-2, with D hard to call. The CDR3 is 11 residues long. The germline V and J ends were trimmed by 0 bases and 6 bases, with 5 bases remaining between them. The V gene's germline CDR1 is DFQATT and CDR2 SNEGSKA (reference sequence). The CDR3 coding sequence is TGCAGTGCTAGAGAGATAGATGGCTACACCTTC. Translating it yields CSAREIDGYTF.

This clonotype was observed a few times. This sequence joins TRBV4-2 and TRBJ1-1; D unclear. Germline CDR1 reads LGHNA; CDR2 reads YNFKEQ. The CDR3 extends over 14 amino acids. V was pared by 2 bases and J by 4 bases, with 11 bases between. The CDR3 DNA reads as TGTGCCAGCAGCCAACCGGACGGGAGCACTGAAGCTTTCTTT. It codes for CASSQPDGSTEAFF.

This clonotype was observed at least ten times. The CDR3 sequence is CASSLVRTGDTEAFF. CDR3 sequence (DNA): TGTGCCAGCAGCTTAGTCAGGACAGGAGACACTGAAGCTTTCTTT. The V gene is TRBV11-2, the J gene TRBJ1-1; TRBD1 agrees at 7 bases. Unmatched junction bases numbered 5, after V lost 1 base and J lost 3 bases. Germline lookup yields CDR1 SGHAT and CDR2 FQNNGV. This CDR3 has 15 amino acids. Full variable domain (rest looked up from reference TRBV11-2 and TRBJ1-1): EAGVAQSPRYKIIEKRQSVAFWCNPISGHATLYWYQQILGQGPKLLIQFQNNGVVDDSQLPKDRFSAERLKGVDSTLKIQPAKLEDSAVYLCASSLVRTGDTEAFFGQGTRLTVV.

This clonotype was counted ten times or more. J is TRBJ1-5 and V is TRBV27; 8 bases fit TRBD1. V gave up 6 bases and J gave up 3 bases; unmatched junction bases: 4. The CDR3 loop spans 14 amino acids. Germline V gene sequence: CDR1 MNHEY, CDR2 SMNVEV (reference sequence). CDR3 residues: CASSWTGTNQPQHF. DNA of the CDR3: TGTGCCAGCAGCTGGACAGGGACCAATCAGCCCCAGCATTTT.

This clonotype was seen at least ten times. The chain combines TRBV6-4 with TRBJ2-3; tentatively, D is TRBD2 (5 bases). CDR1 is MRHNA, CDR2 SNTAGT, per germline. The CDR3 covers 17 residues. V was clipped by 6 bases and J by 0 bases, with 19 bases between them. CDR3 nucleotide sequence: TGTGCCAGCAGGCCCTGGACTGGCATTTCTAGCACAGATACGCAGTATTTT. This codes for CASRPWTGISSTDTQYF.

About this clonotype itself: This may arise from a read error, as a much more abundant clone is one base away. V and J are TRBV18 and TRBJ1-1; D is ambiguous. Per germline, CDR1 KGHSH and CDR2 LQKENI. The CDR3 has 15 amino acids. This CDR3 is CASSPLTEGGTEACF. As DNA, the CDR3 is TGTGCCAGCTCACCACTAACAGAGGGAGGCACTGAAGCTTGCTTT.

This clonotype has ten or more counts. The chain couples TRBV7-6 to TRBJ2-7; weak D call: TRBD1 (5 bases). The CDR3 spans 13 residues. CDR1 is SGHVS, CDR2 FNYEAQ, per germline. V was cut by 1 base and J by 5 bases, with 9 bases left in between. The CDR3 loop reads CASSLDRYNEQYF. The CDR3 DNA reads TGTGCCAGCAGCTTAGACAGGTACAACGAGCAGTACTTC.

This clonotype was recorded at least ten times. The chain recombines TRBV7-2 with TRBJ1-3, with TRBD1 as a possible D gene (5 bases). V was shortened by 2 bases and J by 3 bases, with 11 bases between the two germline ends. This CDR3 spans 15 amino acids. Germline values: CDR1 SGHTA, CDR2 FQGNSA. CDR3 amino acids: CASSLRGLGGNTIYF. For the CDR3, the DNA is TGTGCCAGCAGCTTACGGGGACTTGGTGGAAACACCATATATTTT.

The count of this clonotype is one. The CDR3 DNA reads as TGTGCCAGCAATGGGAGGAACACCGGGGAGCTGTTTTTT. This gives the protein CASNGRNTGELFF. V and J are TRBV6-1 and TRBJ2-2, with a tentative D call TRBD2 (5 bases). V lost 7 bases, J lost 1 base, and 7 bases lay in between. CDR1 MNHNS and CDR2 SASEGT come from the germline V gene. The CDR3 runs 13 residues.

The V call is TRBV19, the J call TRBJ1-5; no reliable D call. Trimming took 3 bases from V and 6 from J, leaving 9 bases between them. The CDR3 runs to 13 residues. The germline V gene has CDR1 LNHDA and CDR2 SQIVND (reference sequence). The CDR3 is CASSILVSQPQHF. CDR3 nucleotides: TGTGCCAGTAGTATTCTCGTATCTCAGCCCCAGCATTTT.

This clonotype occurred a few times. The chain has TRBV7-9 and TRBJ2-5, with 9 bases matching TRBD2. V shed 5 bases and J 3 bases; nucleotides not matched to a gene: 7. This CDR3 region has 15 residues. The germline V gene encodes CDR1 SEHNR and CDR2 FQNEAQ (reference sequence). CDR3 sequence: CASSTLAGVKETQYF. The CDR3 DNA follows: TGTGCCAGCAGCACTTTAGCGGGGGTCAAAGAGACCCAGTACTTC.

This clonotype was seen ten or more times. The chain couples TRBV5-5 to TRBJ2-7, with a tentative D call TRBD2 (6 bases). The CDR3 runs 15 residues. CDR1 SGHKS and CDR2 YYEKEE come from the germline V gene (reference sequence). V lost 2 bases and J 6 bases, leaving 18 bases between the germline ends. The CDR3 DNA is TGTGCCAGCAGCTTAGCTTCCGGGGAGGCTCGCGAGCAGTACTTC. Its protein is CASSLASGEAREQYF.

The chain joins TRBV5-6 to TRBJ2-3; 8 bases match TRBD2. Germline values: CDR1 SGHDT, CDR2 YYEEEE. V lost 2 bases to trimming and J lost 3 bases; unmatched junction nucleotides: 5. This CDR3 spans 15 amino acids. The CDR3 coding sequence is TGTGCCAGCAGCTTCCGGGGGGGCCTTACAGATACGCAGTATTTT. Its translation: CASSFRGGLTDTQYF.

This clonotype was found many times. This sequence joins TRBV11-1 and TRBJ1-1; no clear D gene. V shed 5 bases and J shed 7 bases, with 26 bases lying between them. The CDR3 runs 17 residues. The germline V gene encodes CDR1 SGHAT and CDR2 FQDESV (reference sequence). The CDR3 spells CASSPPIIGGRSFEAFF. Here the CDR3 DNA reads TGTGCCAGCAGCCCCCCTATTATCGGTGGGCGATCTTTTGAAGCTTTCTTT.

This clonotype came up many times. As DNA, the CDR3 is TGTGCCAGCAGCCAACTAGCGGGGGGTCGAGAGACCCAGTACTTC. Encoded protein: CASSQLAGGRETQYF. The chain couples TRBV14 to TRBJ2-5; 11 nucleotides match TRBD2. The CDR3 sequence is 15 residues long. CDR1 and CDR2 (germline): SGHDN, FVKESK. Losses at the gene ends were 2 bases for V and 4 bases for J; bases not matched to a gene: 3.

This clonotype was detected ten times or more. This CDR3 is CASSYAGVGPDYGYTF. The CDR3 coding sequence is TGTGCCAGCAGTTACGCCGGAGTCGGCCCGGACTATGGCTACACCTTC. This sequence joins TRBV6-5 and TRBJ1-2; D gene uncertain. Per germline, CDR1 MNHEY and CDR2 SVGAGI. There are 16 residues in the CDR3. Trimming removed 2 bases from V and 3 bases from J, with 16 bases in between.

In its sample, this clonotype was seen many times. The J gene is TRBJ2-7, the V gene TRBV6-1, with a possible D match to TRBD1 (5 bases). Trimming removed 7 bases from V and 2 bases from J, with 9 bases in between. Germline V gene lookup returns CDR1 MNHNS and CDR2 SASEGT. The CDR3 spans 12 residues. The CDR3 sequence is CASTQGTYEQYF. The CDR3 DNA follows: TGTGCCAGCACTCAGGGAACCTACGAGCAGTACTTC.

There are many counts of this clonotype. The J gene is TRBJ2-6, the V gene TRBV10-3, with D unclear. Germline V CDR1 and CDR2: ENHRY, SYGVKD. There are 14 residues in the CDR3. Between the trimmed V and J ends, which lost 10 bases and 2 bases, there was a span of 12 bases. The CDR3 here is CATVTDPGANVLTF. In nucleotides, the CDR3 is TGTGCCACCGTAACGGATCCTGGGGCCAACGTCCTGACTTTC.